This TCR beta chain was recorded in a study of identical twins. Study-level findings and limits: Excess sharing between twins was weaker in beta out-of-frame sequences. Twins shared out-of-frame alpha sequences with excess low generation probability.

There are many counts of this clonotype. What it recognizes is unknown. TCRdb used MiXCR to reprocess the 5' RACE reads, holding one entry per CDR3 protein. Of about 700,000 distinct CDR3 sequences in the sample, roughly 6.2% are singletons; the top ten hold 1.5% to 2%. The CDR3 length is 16 residues. V trimming: 6 bases; J trimming: 3 bases; junction bases outside the gene matches: 9. The receptor comes from a man between 18 and 29 years old in good health. Sample: naive T cells sorted from blood. The J gene is TRBJ2-1, the V gene TRBV12-3 or TRBV12-4; 9 bases line up with TRBD2. Here the CDR3 DNA reads TGTGCCAGCAGAGTGTTGTCTAGCGGGAACTACAATGAGCAGTTCTTC. Protein sequence: CASRVLSSGNYNEQFF.